The clone carrying this TCR beta chain has at least ten counts. Its specificity is unknown. The CDR3 is made up of 12 amino acids. Germline V lookup: CDR1 SGHRS, CDR2 YFSETQ. Between the trimmed V and J ends, which lost 2 bases and 5 bases, there was a span of 7 bases. MiXCR, applied by TCRdb to the 5' RACE reads, yields one record per CDR3 protein. Of 450,000 to 550,000 distinct CDR3 sequences detected, under 25% appear once; the ten largest clones hold around 15%. The sample comes from a study of T cells after yellow fever vaccination. Findings and limits, study-wide: Boosting was followed by the reappearance of most primary-vaccination clones (approximately 97% CD4, about 90% CD8).

The clonotype originates from a man younger than 45 who received the YFV17D yellow fever vaccine. The chain uses TRBV5-1 and TRBJ2-5; D unclear. Sequences were derived from PBMCs, sampled 15 days after the yellow fever booster vaccination. The CDR3, as DNA: TGCGCCAGCAGCTTCAACCGGGAGACCCAGTACTTC. It is translated as CASSFNRETQYF.